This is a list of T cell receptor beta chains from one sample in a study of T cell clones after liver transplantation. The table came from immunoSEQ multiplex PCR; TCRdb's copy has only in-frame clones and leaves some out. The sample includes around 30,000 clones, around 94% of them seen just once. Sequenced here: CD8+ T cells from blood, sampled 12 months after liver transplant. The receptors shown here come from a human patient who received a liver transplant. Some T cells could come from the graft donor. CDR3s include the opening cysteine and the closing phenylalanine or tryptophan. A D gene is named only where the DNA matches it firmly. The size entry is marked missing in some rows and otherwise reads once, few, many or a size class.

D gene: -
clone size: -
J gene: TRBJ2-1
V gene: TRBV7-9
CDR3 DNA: TGTGCCAGCAGCCCCTCTTGGGGATATGAGCAGTTCTTC
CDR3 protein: CASSPSWGYEQFF

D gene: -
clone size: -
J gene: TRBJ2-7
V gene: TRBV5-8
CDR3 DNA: TGTGCCAGCAGCTTGCCGAGCTCCTACGAGCAGTACTTC
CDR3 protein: CASSLPSSYEQYF

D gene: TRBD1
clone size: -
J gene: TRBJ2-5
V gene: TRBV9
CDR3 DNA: TGTGCCAGCAGCGTAGGGCACAGGGGCTTTTACCAAGAGACCCAGTACTTC
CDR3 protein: CASSVGHRGFYQETQYF

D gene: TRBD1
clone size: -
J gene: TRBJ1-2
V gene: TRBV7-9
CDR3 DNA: TGTGCCAGCCCCACGGACAGGGGATCCTACACCTTC
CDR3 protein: CASPTDRGSYTF

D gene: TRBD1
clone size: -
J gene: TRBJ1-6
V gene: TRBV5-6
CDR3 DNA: TGTGCCAGCAGCTTCAAGACAGGGGTCATTTCACCCCTCCACTTT
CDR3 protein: CASSFKTGVISPLHF

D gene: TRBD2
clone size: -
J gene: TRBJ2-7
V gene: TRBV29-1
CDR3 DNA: TGCAGCGTCGGGACTAGGAACTCCTACGAGCAGTACTTC
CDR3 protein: CSVGTRNSYEQYF

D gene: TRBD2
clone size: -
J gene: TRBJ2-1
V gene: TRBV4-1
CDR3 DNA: TGCGCCAGCAGCCCAGGACTAGCGGTTTACAATGAGCAGTTCTTC
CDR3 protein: CASSPGLAVYNEQFF

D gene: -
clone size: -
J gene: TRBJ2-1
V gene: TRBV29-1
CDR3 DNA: TGCAGCGTTGAGTGGCCGAGCTCCTACAATGAGCAGTTCTTC
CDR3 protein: CSVEWPSSYNEQFF

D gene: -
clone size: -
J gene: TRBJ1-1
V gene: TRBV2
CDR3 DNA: TGTGCCAGCAGCCGGGCTCCTGAAGCTTTCTTT
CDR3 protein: CASSRAPEAFF

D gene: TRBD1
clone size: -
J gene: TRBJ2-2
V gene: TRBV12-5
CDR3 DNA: TGTGCTAGTGGTTTCCCTGATGACAGGGGGGCTGCCGGGGAGCTGTTTTTT
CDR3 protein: CASGFPDDRGAAGELFF

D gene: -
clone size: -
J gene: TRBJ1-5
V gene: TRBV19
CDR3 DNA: TGTGCCAGTAGTATCTTCCAGGGGCTTAATCAGCCCCAGCATTTT
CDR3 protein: CASSIFQGLNQPQHF

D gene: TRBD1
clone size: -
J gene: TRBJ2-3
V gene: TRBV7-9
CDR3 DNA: TGTGCCAGCAGCCCTCCACAGGGGGCAGTGGGGGCAGATACGCAGTATTTT
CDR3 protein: CASSPPQGAVGADTQYF

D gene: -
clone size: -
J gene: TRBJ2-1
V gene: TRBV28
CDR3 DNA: TGTGCCAGCAGTTTAGCTAGACATGAGCAGTTCTTC
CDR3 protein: CASSLARHEQFF

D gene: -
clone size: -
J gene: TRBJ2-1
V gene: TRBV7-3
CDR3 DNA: TGTGCCAGCAGCGACCAGGGGAATGAGCAGTTCTTC
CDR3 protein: CASSDQGNEQFF

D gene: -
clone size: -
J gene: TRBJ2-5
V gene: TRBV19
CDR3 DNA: TGTGCCAGCGGGCTACAAGAGACCCAGTACTTC
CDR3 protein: CASGLQETQYF

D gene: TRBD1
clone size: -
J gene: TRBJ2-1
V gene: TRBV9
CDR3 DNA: TGTGCCAGCAGCAACTCTGGCCCCCAGGGGGATGAGCAGTTCTTC
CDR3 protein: CASSNSGPQGDEQFF

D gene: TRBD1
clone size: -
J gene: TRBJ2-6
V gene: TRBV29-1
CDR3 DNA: TGCAGCGGGAAAGGTCCGGGACAGGGCTCTGGGGCCAACGTCCTGACTTTC
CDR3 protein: CSGKGPGQGSGANVLTF

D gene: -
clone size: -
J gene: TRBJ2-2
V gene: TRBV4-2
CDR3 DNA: TGTGCCAGCAGCCAGGGCACCGGGGAGCTGTTTTTT
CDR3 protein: CASSQGTGELFF

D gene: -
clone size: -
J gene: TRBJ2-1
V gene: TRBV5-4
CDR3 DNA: TGTGCCAGCAGCTCCCCAATCAATGAGCAGTTCTTC
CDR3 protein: CASSSPINEQFF

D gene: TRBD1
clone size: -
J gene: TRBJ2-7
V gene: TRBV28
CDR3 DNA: TGTGCCAGCAGTTACAGGGGGGCGGACTACGAGCAGTACTTC
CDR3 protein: CASSYRGADYEQYF

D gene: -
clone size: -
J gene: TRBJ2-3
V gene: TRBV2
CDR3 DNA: TGTGCCAGCAAAGGAAGGACGCAGTATTTT
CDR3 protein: CASKGRTQYF

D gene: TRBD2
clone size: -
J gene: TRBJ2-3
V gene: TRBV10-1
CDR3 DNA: TGCGCCAGCAGTGAGTCCGAGTTAGGGTGGAGACTAGCGGGAGGATATTCTAGCACAGATACGCAGTATTTT
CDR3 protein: CASSESELGWRLAGGYSSTDTQYF

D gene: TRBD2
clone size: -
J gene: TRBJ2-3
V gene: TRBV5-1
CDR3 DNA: TGCGCCAGCAGTATGGGACTAGCGTACAGCACAGATACGCAGTATTTT
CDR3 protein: CASSMGLAYSTDTQYF

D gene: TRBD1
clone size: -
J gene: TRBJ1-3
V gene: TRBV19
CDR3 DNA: TGTGCCAGTAGTCAGGACAGGGGGCTCTATGGAAACACCATATATTTT
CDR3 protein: CASSQDRGLYGNTIYF

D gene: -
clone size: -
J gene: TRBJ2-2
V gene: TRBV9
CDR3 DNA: TGTGCCAGCAGGCGGGGCACCGGGGAGCTGTTTTTT
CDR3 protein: CASRRGTGELFF

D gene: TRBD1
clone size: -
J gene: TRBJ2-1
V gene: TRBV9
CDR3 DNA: TGTGCCAGCAGCTCAGGGGGACCTCACCTAGAAGAGCAGTTCTTC
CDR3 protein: CASSSGGPHLEEQFF

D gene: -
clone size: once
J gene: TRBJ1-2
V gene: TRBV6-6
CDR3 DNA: TGTGCCAGCACCAAGGAGTCCTATGGCTACACCTTC
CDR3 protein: CASTKESYGYTF

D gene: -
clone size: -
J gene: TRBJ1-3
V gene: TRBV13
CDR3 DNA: TGTGCCAGCAGCCTGAATTTGGGGGCCGGAAACACCATATATTTT
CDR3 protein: CASSLNLGAGNTIYF

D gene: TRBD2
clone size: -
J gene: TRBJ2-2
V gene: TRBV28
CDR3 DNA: TGTGCCACCGCCGGGGGGGGCCCCACCGGGGAGCTGTTTTTT
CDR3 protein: CATAGGGPTGELFF

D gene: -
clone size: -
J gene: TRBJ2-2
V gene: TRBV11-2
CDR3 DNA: TGTGCCAGCAGCCTACTCTCAGGGAACACCGGGGAGCTGTTTTTT
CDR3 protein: CASSLLSGNTGELFF

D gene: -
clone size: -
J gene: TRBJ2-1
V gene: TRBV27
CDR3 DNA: TGTGCCAGCAGTTCAATAGCGGAACCGTACAATGAGCAGTTCTTC
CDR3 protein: CASSSIAEPYNEQFF

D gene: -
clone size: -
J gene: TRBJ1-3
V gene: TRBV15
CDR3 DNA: TGTGCCACCAGCAGCCCGTCGGGGGGTGGAAACACCATATATTTT
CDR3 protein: CATSSPSGGGNTIYF

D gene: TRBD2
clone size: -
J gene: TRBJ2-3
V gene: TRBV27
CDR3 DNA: TGTGCCAGCAGTTTTTCGGCGGGAGAAGTCACAGATACGCAGTATTTT
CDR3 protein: CASSFSAGEVTDTQYF

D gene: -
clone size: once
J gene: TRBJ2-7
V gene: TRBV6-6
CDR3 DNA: TGTGCCAGCAGCTCCGACAGAACCTACGAGCAGTACTTC
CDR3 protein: CASSSDRTYEQYF

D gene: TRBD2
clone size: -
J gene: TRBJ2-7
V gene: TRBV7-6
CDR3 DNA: TGTGCCAGCAGCAGTGGACTAGCGGGAGGGGAGAGCTCCTACGAGCAGTACTTC
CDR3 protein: CASSSGLAGGESSYEQYF

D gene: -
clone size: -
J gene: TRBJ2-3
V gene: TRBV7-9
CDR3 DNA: TGTGCCACCCCGGGCCGGTCCCCAGATACGCAGTATTTT
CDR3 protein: CATPGRSPDTQYF

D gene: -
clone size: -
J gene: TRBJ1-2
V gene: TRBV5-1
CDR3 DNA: TGCGCCAGCAGACCGGACGGACACTATGGCTACACCTTC
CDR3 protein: CASRPDGHYGYTF

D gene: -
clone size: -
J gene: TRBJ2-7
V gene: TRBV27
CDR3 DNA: TGTGCCAGCAGTTTATCAGGGAGACTAGAAAACGAGCAGTACTTC
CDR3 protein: CASSLSGRLENEQYF

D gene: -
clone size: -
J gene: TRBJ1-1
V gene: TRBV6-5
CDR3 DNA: TGTGCCAGCAGCTGGGGGGAGGGGAGCACTGAAGCTTTCTTT
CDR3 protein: CASSWGEGSTEAFF

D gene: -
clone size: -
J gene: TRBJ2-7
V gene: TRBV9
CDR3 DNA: TGTGCCAGCAGCGGGGTGCAGGTTGCCGAGCAGTACTTC
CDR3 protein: CASSGVQVAEQYF

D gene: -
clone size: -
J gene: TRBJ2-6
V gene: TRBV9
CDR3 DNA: TGTGCCAGCAGCGTAGCTACGGGACGGATGCCCTCTGGGGCCAACGTCCTGACTTTC
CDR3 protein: CASSVATGRMPSGANVLTF

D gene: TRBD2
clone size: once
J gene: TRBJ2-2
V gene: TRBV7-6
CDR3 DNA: TGTGCCAGCAGCCCAAGCGGGAGGGCCAGGACCGGGGAGCTGTTTTTT
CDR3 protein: CASSPSGRARTGELFF

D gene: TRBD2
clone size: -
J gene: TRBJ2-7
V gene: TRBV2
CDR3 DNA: TGTGCCAGCAGCTACTGGACTAGCGGGAGTTCAAACGAGCAGTACTTC
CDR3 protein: CASSYWTSGSSNEQYF